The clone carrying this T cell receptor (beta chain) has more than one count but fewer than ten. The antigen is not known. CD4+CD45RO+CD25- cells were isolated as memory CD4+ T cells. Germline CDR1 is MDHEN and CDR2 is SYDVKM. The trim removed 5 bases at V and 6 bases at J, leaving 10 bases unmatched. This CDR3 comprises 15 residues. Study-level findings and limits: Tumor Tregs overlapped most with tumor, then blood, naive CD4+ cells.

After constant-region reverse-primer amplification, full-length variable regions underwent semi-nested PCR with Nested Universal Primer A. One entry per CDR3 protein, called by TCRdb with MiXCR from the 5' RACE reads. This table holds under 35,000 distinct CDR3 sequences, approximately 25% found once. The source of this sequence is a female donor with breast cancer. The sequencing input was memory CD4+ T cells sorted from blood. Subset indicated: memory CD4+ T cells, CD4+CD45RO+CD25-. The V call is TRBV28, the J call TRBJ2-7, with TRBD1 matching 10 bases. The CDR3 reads CASSDRDRGIGEQYF. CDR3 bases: TGTGCCAGCAGTGACCGGGACAGGGGTATAGGCGAGCAGTACTTC.